This T cell receptor beta chain was profiled in a study of identical twins. TCRdb processed the 5' RACE reads anew with MiXCR; each CDR3 protein has one entry. The sample includes about 300,000 distinct CDR3 sequences, 9% to 15% seen only once; the top ten take more than 6%. The CDR3 contains 9 residues. CDR1 and CDR2 from the germline V gene are MDHEN and SYDVKM. These same data were also listed under a study on yellow fever vaccine responses in identical twins.

The chain carries TRBV28 and TRBJ2-4; a possible D gene is TRBD1 (5 bases). The clonotype was recovered from a woman aged 18-35 years in good health. The sample was CD8+ T cells sorted from blood. Here the CDR3 reads CPIGVIQYF. In DNA, the CDR3 is TGTCCAATAGGGGTCATTCAGTACTTC.